One and the same sample provided the 28 T cell receptor beta chains below, sequenced in a study of cytomegalovirus exposure and HLA in healthy donors. Use of 60 Vbeta and 13 Jbeta primers characterized the PCR. Here immunoSEQ multiplex PCR was the method, and the copy in TCRdb shows in-frame clones only, minus some. Its clone listing holds tens of thousands of clones. The source material was PBMCs. The receptor source for this set is a woman aged 40-49 years in good health and CMV-seropositive.

This rearrangement joins TRBV6-5 to TRBJ1-2, with 8 bases that match TRBD1. Germline V gene sequence: CDR1 MNHEY, CDR2 SVGAGI. The V segment lost 6 bases and the J segment 7 bases; nucleotides outside the gene matches: 10. This CDR3 has 14 residues. Here the CDR3 DNA reads TGTGCCAGCAGGGAGACCCAGGGGGCTGGTGGCTACACCTTC. Translation gives CASRETQGAGGYTF.

V and J are TRBV19 and TRBJ1-5, with a possible D match to TRBD1 (6 bases). CDR3 size: 19 residues. The ends were cut back, 3 bases at V and 2 bases at J, with 23 bases in the middle. Germline lookup yields CDR1 LNHDA and CDR2 SQIVND (reference sequence). The CDR3 region is CASSISHRDTRRRNQPQHF. In nucleotides, the CDR3 is TGTGCCAGTAGTATCTCTCACCGGGACACCCGGAGACGCAATCAGCCCCAGCATTTT. The full variable domain, completed using reference TRBV19 and TRBJ1-5, is DGGITQSPKYLFRKEGQNVTLSCEQNLNHDAMYWYRQDPGQGLRLIYYSQIVNDFQKGDIAEGYSVSREKKESFPLTVTSAQKNPTAFYLCASSISHRDTRRRNQPQHFGDGTRLSIL.

The V and J genes are TRBV27 and TRBJ2-3, with TRBD2 matching over 7 bases. The CDR3 extends over 14 amino acids. CDR1 MNHEY and CDR2 SMNVEV come from the germline V gene (reference sequence). V was pared by 8 bases and J by 1 base, with 6 bases of the junction left unmatched. CDR3 residues: CASGGTIGTDTQYF. The CDR3, as DNA: TGTGCCAGCGGCGGGACTATTGGCACAGATACGCAGTATTTT.

The chain joins TRBV30 to TRBJ2-3; 7 nucleotides line up with TRBD2. CDR3 size: 12 residues. The germline V gene has CDR1 GTSNPN and CDR2 SVGIG (reference sequence). The CDR3 nucleotides read TGTGGCCTTGGGGGGGACACAGATACGCAGTATTTT. Amino acids: CGLGGDTDTQYF.

Here the CDR3 DNA reads TGCGCCAGCAGCCAAGATGTCAGGGGGCGATGGGGCACTGAAGCTTTCTTT. Translating it yields CASSQDVRGRWGTEAFF. The V call is TRBV4-1, the J call TRBJ1-1; 8 nucleotides match TRBD1. Germline CDR1 is MGHRA and CDR2 is YSYEKL. The CDR3 has 17 amino acids. The junction had 10 bases not matched to a gene; V was cut back by 0 bases and J by 4 bases.

This chain uses TRBV7-3 with TRBJ2-1; TRBD2 aligns across 8 bases. J was trimmed by 1 base and V by 5 bases; bases with no gene match: 7. The CDR3 spans 16 residues. Germline V gives CDR1 SGHTA, CDR2 FQGTGA. The CDR3 loop is CASSQAAGESYNEQFF. The CDR3 bases are TGTGCCAGCAGCCAAGCAGCGGGAGAATCCTACAATGAGCAGTTCTTC.

The chain uses TRBV29-1 and TRBJ2-1; D is unresolved. Between the trimmed V and J ends, which lost 6 bases and 2 bases, there was a span of 14 bases. Germline-derived CDR1 and CDR2 are SQVTM and ANQGSEA. This CDR3 is 14 amino acids long. For the CDR3, the DNA is TGCAGCGTGGCCGCTAGTTCCCCCTACAATGAGCAGTTCTTC. This codes for CSVAASSPYNEQFF.

The V call is TRBV7-3, the J call TRBJ2-3; 8 positions agree with TRBD1. This CDR3 has 17 amino acids. The germline V gene has CDR1 SGHTA and CDR2 FQGTGA. After removal of 2 bases from V and 5 bases from J, the junction contained 12 bases not matched to a gene. The CDR3 is CASSLGQGRGLIDTQYF. The DNA of the CDR3 is TGTGCCAGCAGCTTAGGACAGGGCAGGGGGCTGATAGATACGCAGTATTTT.

The CDR3 DNA reads TGTGCCACCAGCAGGCCAGTCGGCACAGATACGCAGTATTTT. It encodes CATSRPVGTDTQYF. The V call is TRBV15, the J call TRBJ2-3; no definite D call. The CDR3 consists of 14 residues. The germline CDR1 and CDR2 sequences are LNHNV and YYDKDF (reference sequence). Trimming shortened V by 3 bases and J by 1 base, and 8 bases separated the two germline ends.

V usage is TRBV5-1 and J usage is TRBJ2-5; 7 bases map to TRBD2. Germline V CDR1 and CDR2: SGHRS, YFSETQ. The CDR3 has 12 amino acids. The V segment lost 4 bases and the J segment 6 bases; nucleotides outside the gene matches: 3. For the CDR3, the DNA is TGCGCCAGCAGCCTCAGCGGGAAGACCCAGTACTTC. This translates into CASSLSGKTQYF.

The J gene is TRBJ2-1, the V gene TRBV5-4; 11 bases align to TRBD2. V shed 3 bases, J shed 7 bases, and the junction held 3 bases outside the gene matches. The germline V gene has CDR1 SGHNT and CDR2 YYREEE (reference sequence). The CDR3 contains 14 residues. CDR3 in DNA: TGTGCCAGCAGCTACCGACTAGCGGGGAATGAGCAGTTCTTC. This translates into CASSYRLAGNEQFF.

This chain links TRBV30 with TRBJ2-5, with D perhaps TRBD1 (6 bases). V was shortened by 1 base and J by 5 bases, with 14 bases between the two germline ends. The CDR3 totals 14 residues. Germline V gene data show CDR1 as GTSNPN and CDR2 as SVGIG (reference sequence). CDR3 residues: CAWSAGTNWETQYF. The CDR3 coding sequence is TGTGCCTGGAGTGCCGGGACAAACTGGGAGACCCAGTACTTC.

The V and J genes are TRBV28 and TRBJ2-5; 8 bases are a match to TRBD1. Germline lookup yields CDR1 MDHEN and CDR2 SYDVKM. V shed 9 bases, J shed 6 bases, and the junction held 15 bases outside the gene matches. This CDR3 has 15 residues. Written as DNA, the CDR3 is TGTGCCAGTACCCGATCCAGGGGGCCCTTGCAGACCCAGTACTTC. It encodes CASTRSRGPLQTQYF.

The genes are TRBV5-3 and TRBJ2-5; 10 nucleotides match TRBD1. TRBV5-3 is filed as an ORF, its function uncertain. This CDR3 is 15 amino acids long. V gave up 4 bases and J gave up 5 bases; unmatched junction bases: 8. In DNA, the CDR3 is TGTGCCAGAAGCCCGGGACAGGGGAAAGAGGAGACCCAGTACTTC. It codes for CARSPGQGKEETQYF.

The gene calls are TRBV19 and TRBJ2-3; 15 bases are a match to TRBD2. The CDR3 spans 16 residues. V lost 10 bases and J lost 4; bases outside the gene matches: 9. Germline CDR1 is LNHDA and CDR2 is SQIVND (reference sequence). The CDR3 loop reads CATRTSGRAVADTQYF. The CDR3 nucleotides are TGTGCCACTAGGACTAGCGGGAGGGCCGTCGCAGATACGCAGTATTTT.

This chain connects TRBV7-3 to TRBJ2-1; 10 bases align to TRBD2. This CDR3 is built from 15 residues. The V and J ends lost 0 bases and 9 bases, in that order; junction bases with no gene match: 5. From germline, CDR1 is SGHTA and CDR2 FQGTGA. The CDR3 reads CASSLTPSGRGEQFF. The CDR3 DNA reads as TGTGCCAGCAGCTTAACCCCTAGCGGGAGAGGTGAGCAGTTCTTC.

The chain recombines TRBV9 with TRBJ2-5; 10 bases map to TRBD1. V shed 2 bases and J 5 bases; nucleotides not matched to a gene: 6. Germline loops: CDR1 SGDLS, CDR2 YYNGEE. This CDR3 has 15 amino acids. DNA for the CDR3: TGTGCCAGCAGCGTTCGACAGGGGGCACGGGAGACCCAGTACTTC. Amino acid sequence: CASSVRQGARETQYF.

J is TRBJ1-3 and V is TRBV19, with D unclear. The CDR3 is made up of 12 amino acids. Germline CDR1 LNHDA, CDR2 SQIVND (reference sequence). V was pared by 6 bases and J by 1 base, with 4 bases between. The CDR3 DNA is TGTGCCAGTAGCACTTCTGGAAACACCATATATTTT. Protein: CASSTSGNTIYF.

V is TRBV11-3 and J is TRBJ2-7; 9 positions agree with TRBD2. Germline V gene lookup returns CDR1 SGHNT and CDR2 YENEEA. V dropped 10 bases and J dropped 1; count of bases not matched to a gene: 8. The CDR3 loop spans 14 amino acids. For the CDR3, the DNA is TGTGCCATCCCGCGGGAGGGTATTTCCTACGAGCAGTACTTC. Translated: CAIPREGISYEQYF.

The V and J genes are TRBV28 and TRBJ1-5; 10 bases fit TRBD1. J gave up 6 bases and V 5 bases, and 7 bases lay outside the gene matches. CDR1 MDHEN and CDR2 SYDVKM come from the germline V gene. The CDR3 has 15 residues. CDR3 DNA: TGTGCCAGCAGTCTCCTGGGACAGGGGTTTCAGCCCCAGCATTTT. This sequence encodes CASSLLGQGFQPQHF.

The chain carries TRBV19 and TRBJ2-7, with 8 bases that match TRBD1. The CDR3 runs 15 residues. The V gene's germline CDR1 is LNHDA and CDR2 SQIVND (reference sequence). V lost 5 bases, J lost 2 bases, and 8 bases stayed unmatched. The CDR3 DNA sequence: TGTGCCAGTAGTTTAGGACAGGGTTTTACCTACGAGCAGTACTTC. Its protein is CASSLGQGFTYEQYF.

This chain connects TRBV4-1 to TRBJ1-5; TRBD1 matches at 8 bases. Unmatched junction bases numbered 4, after V lost 1 base and J lost 5 bases. Germline loops: CDR1 MGHRA, CDR2 YSYEKL. This CDR3 contains 15 residues. The CDR3 loop reads CASSQGGTGDQPQHF. The CDR3 coding sequence is TGCGCCAGCAGCCAAGGGGGGACAGGAGATCAGCCCCAGCATTTT.

V is TRBV20-1 and J is TRBJ2-7, with unresolved D. CDR3 length equals 11 residues. Trimming took off 3 bases at V and 1 base at J, with 4 bases between the two ends. The germline V gene encodes CDR1 DFQATT and CDR2 SNEGSKA (reference sequence). CDR3 coding DNA: TGCAGTGCTAGTCAGTCCTACGAGCAGTACTTC. Amino acids: CSASQSYEQYF.

The gene calls are TRBV4-1 and TRBJ2-7, with 8 bases lining up with TRBD2. This CDR3 is built from 16 residues. Germline V gene lookup returns CDR1 MGHRA and CDR2 YSYEKL. J gave up 3 bases and V 1 base, and 8 bases lay outside the gene matches. CDR3 sequence reads: CASSQVISAGDYEQYF. CDR3 nucleotides: TGCGCCAGCAGCCAAGTGATTTCAGCGGGAGACTACGAGCAGTACTTC.

The chain employs TRBV7-2 and TRBJ2-3; 15 bases match TRBD2. The V and J ends lost 4 bases and 5 bases, in that order; junction bases with no gene match: 10. Germline values: CDR1 SGHTA, CDR2 FQGNSA. The CDR3 has 18 amino acids. The CDR3 DNA reads TGTGCCAGCAGCTGGCGGGGGGGACTAGCGGGAGGAATAGATACGCAGTATTTT. Amino acids: CASSWRGGLAGGIDTQYF.

This chain connects TRBV5-4 to TRBJ2-1; 8 nucleotides agree with TRBD2. CDR3 length equals 14 residues. With V trimmed by 2 bases and J by 7 bases, 5 bases remained unmatched. CDR1 SGHNT and CDR2 YYREEE come from the germline V gene (reference sequence). The CDR3 DNA follows: TGTGCCAGCAGCTTCGGGACTAGTAGGAATGAGCAGTTCTTC. It specifies CASSFGTSRNEQFF.

This chain connects TRBV30 to TRBJ1-5; no reliable D call. CDR1 and CDR2 (germline): GTSNPN, SVGIG (reference sequence). Between the trimmed V and J ends, which lost 3 bases and 3 bases, there was a span of 6 bases. CDR3 length equals 12 residues. The CDR3 bases are TGTGCCTGGAGCACTAACAATCAGCCCCAGCATTTT. Translation: CAWSTNNQPQHF.

The rearrangement uses TRBV27 and TRBJ2-2, with 9 positions matching TRBD2. The CDR3 is 18 residues long. Germline V gives CDR1 MNHEY, CDR2 SMNVEV (reference sequence). The J segment lost 1 base and the V segment lost 5 bases, leaving 11 bases of the junction unmatched. In DNA, the CDR3 is TGTGCCAGCAGTCTGGGGGTTAGCGGGAGATGGAACACCGGGGAGCTGTTTTTT. Translated: CASSLGVSGRWNTGELFF.